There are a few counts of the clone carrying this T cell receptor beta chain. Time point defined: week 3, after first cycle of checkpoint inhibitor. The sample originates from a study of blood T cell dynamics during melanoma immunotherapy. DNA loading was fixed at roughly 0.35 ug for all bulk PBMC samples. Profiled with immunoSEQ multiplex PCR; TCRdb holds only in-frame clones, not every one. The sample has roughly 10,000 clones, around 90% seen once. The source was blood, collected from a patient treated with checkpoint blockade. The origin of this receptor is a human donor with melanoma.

The CDR3 DNA reads as TGTGCCAGCAGCCCCCTTCCCCCCGGTGAAAAACTGTTTTTT. This encodes CASSPLPPGEKLFF. The chain uses TRBV7-9 and TRBJ1-4; no firm D call. Trimming took off 5 bases at V and 7 bases at J, with 14 bases between the two ends. The CDR3 covers 14 residues. Germline CDR1 and CDR2: SEHNR and FQNEAQ (reference sequence).